The present entry profiles one T cell receptor (beta chain) with its context. Its antigen has not been determined. Per-base quality was not reported, and no clone a single base away is much larger than it. Ophthalmopathy patients had moderately to severely active disease, with a Clinical Activity Score of 3 or more, a NOSPECS grade of 4 or more, and a disease duration of less than 3 months. Exclusion was applied to patients with uncontrolled infections, other autoimmune diseases, pregnancy or lactation. Diagnoses relied on clinical symptoms, serum thyroxine and TRAb, thyroid ultrasound and orbital computed tomography. PBMCs were separated from approximately 9.9 ml of fresh peripheral blood using Ficoll-Paque density gradient centrifugation. Total RNA was extracted with Trizol reagent, and quality was checked on an Agilent 2100 Bioanalyzer. The TCR beta CDR3 regions were amplified from RNA transcripts. A first-round RT-PCR of the TCR CDR3 used the HTBI primer set with the Qiagen OneStep RT-PCR kit. Libraries were constructed in a second round of multiplex PCR, after which size selection and purification were performed. Libraries were sequenced paired-end with 100 bp reads on an Illumina HiSeq2000. The study's own analysis went as follows. Raw data were processed with SOAPnuke, discarding reads with adapters, uncalled bases, mean Phred below 15, or no exact constant-primer or identifier match. High-quality paired reads were merged using COPE v1.2.5, and each unique nucleotide sequence was defined as a clonotype. Clonotypes were aligned to IMGT TRBV, TRBD and TRBJ reference segments using MiTCR v1.1. The analysis was restricted to V-J combinations with a frequency above 0.0001, which together covered 99.2% of the repertoires. The TCS score was defined as F50 (clonal expansion) divided by E x V (chaos), with BLOSUM62-based TCRdist calculated between CDR3 peptides within each V-J. Welch's t-statistics and random forest reduced 514 V-J features to around 14, which were used in a naive Bayes classifier (R e1071). The similarity between thyroid and blood repertoires was quantified using the Morisita-Horn index. In-frame beta chains were kept once TCRdb had trimmed the public reads at Q25 with fastp and called clones with MiXCR. Rows merge per CDR3 protein into single entries with the most common DNA and genes. TCRdb assigned the V and J calls; the authors' analysis was not used. The sample table contains fewer than 750,000 distinct CDR3 sequences; only one count was recorded for over 12% of them. The ten largest clones add up to roughly 4.3% of the sample.

The CDR3 measures 15 amino acids from cysteine to phenylalanine. Here the CDR3 DNA is all that survives: 45 bases in frame from base 1. Based on the germline V gene (reference sequence), the CDR1 and CDR2 sequences are DFQATT and SNEGSKA. A distance of 15 bases separates the germline ends of V and J, which lose 1 base and 6 bases respectively. The source of the sample is a study of T cells in Graves' hyperthyroidism and ophthalmopathy (dated by TCRdb to about 2019). Background on the whole study: Peripheral blood was sampled at the time of initial diagnosis, prior to any treatment. The paper describes TCR Vbeta CDR3 sequencing of 135 peripheral blood samples, made up of under 50 ophthalmopathy patients, some 80 hyperthyroidism patients and 17 progressor patients. In several Graves' hyperthyroidism patients, the study also compared T-cell repertoires from thyroid tissue with T-cell repertoires from blood. Prospective prediction of ophthalmopathy was tested in an independent validation cohort of fewer than 20 hyperthyroidism patients and 17 patients who later progressed to ophthalmopathy. To identify TCR V-J signatures that set the groups apart, the researchers used a discovery cohort of 100 patients, made up of roughly 45 with Graves' ophthalmopathy and 55 to 65 with stable Graves' hyperthyroidism. For training and testing, the 110 or so patients in the discovery cohort were randomly divided in a 7:3 ratio. Once sampling was done, hyperthyroidism patients were given methimazole at a starting dose of 30 mg daily, whereas ophthalmopathy patients were given high-dose intravenous methylprednisolone.

Broad study findings and their caveats: Blood samples also contained most of the expanded thyroid clonotypes (frequency above 0.001), which suggests that blood repertoires may reflect thyroid immune responses. In cross-validation, a model built on a 13 V-J signature told ophthalmopathy apart from stable hyperthyroidism with 85% to 90% sensitivity and roughly 81% specificity, and in testing the same model reached 80%/75%. Sample size was not statistically predetermined, and blinding of investigators to group allocation was not performed. In validation, progression to ophthalmopathy was predicted by the model with around 71% sensitivity and 72% to 80% specificity, a median of roughly 6 months before onset.

Sequencing was performed on blood. This sequence was found in a woman in her thirties or forties with Graves' ophthalmopathy. The chain is assembled from TRBV20-1 and TRBJ2-2; the D gene is possibly TRBD2, with 6 bases matching. The DNA reads as follows: TGCAGTGCTAGAGTGGGGGGAGAAGTGCCCGGGGAGCTGTTTTTT. This sequence encodes CSARVGGEVPGELFF.